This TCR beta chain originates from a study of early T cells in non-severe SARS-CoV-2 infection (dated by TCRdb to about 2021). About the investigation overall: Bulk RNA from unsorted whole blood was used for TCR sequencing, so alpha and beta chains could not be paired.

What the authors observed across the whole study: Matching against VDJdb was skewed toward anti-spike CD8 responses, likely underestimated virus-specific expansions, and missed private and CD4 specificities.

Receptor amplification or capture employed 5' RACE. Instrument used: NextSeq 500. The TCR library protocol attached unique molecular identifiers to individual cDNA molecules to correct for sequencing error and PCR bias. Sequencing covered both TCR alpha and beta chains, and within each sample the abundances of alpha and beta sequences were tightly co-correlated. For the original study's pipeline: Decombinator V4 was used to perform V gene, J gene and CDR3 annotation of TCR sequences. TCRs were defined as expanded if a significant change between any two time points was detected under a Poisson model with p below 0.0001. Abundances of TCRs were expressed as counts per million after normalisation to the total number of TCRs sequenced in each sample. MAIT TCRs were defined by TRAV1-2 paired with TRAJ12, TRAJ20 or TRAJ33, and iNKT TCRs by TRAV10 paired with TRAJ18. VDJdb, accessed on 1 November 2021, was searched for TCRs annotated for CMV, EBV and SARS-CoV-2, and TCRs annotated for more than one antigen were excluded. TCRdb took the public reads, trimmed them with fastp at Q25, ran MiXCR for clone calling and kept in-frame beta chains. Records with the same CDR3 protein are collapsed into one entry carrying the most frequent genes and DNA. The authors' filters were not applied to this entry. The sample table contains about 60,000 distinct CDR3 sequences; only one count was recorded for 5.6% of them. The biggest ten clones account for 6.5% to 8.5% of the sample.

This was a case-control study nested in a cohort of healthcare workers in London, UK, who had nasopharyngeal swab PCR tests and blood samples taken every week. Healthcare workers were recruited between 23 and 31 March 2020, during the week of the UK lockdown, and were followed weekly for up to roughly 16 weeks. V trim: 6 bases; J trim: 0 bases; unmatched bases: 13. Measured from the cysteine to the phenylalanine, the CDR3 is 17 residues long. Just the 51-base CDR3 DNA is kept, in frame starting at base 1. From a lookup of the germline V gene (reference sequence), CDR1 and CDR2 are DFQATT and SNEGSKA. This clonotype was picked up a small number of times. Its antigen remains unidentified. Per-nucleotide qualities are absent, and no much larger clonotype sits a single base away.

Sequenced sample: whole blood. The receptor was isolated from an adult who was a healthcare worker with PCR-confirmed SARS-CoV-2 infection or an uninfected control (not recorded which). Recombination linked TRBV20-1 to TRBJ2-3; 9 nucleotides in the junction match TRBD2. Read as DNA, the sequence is TGCAGTGCCCAGAGCGGGGGGCTAGCGGGGAGCACAGATACGCAGTATTTT. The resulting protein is CSAQSGGLAGSTDTQYF.